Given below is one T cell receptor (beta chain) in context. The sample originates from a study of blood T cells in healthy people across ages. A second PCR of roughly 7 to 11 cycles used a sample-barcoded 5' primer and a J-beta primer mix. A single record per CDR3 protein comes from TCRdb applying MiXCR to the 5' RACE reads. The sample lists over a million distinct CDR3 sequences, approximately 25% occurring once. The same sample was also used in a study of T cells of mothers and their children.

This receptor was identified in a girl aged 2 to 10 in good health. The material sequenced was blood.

The chain's CDR3 is CASSGYREFYGYTF. The CDR3 region has the DNA TGTGCCAGCAGCGGATACAGGGAGTTCTATGGCTACACCTTC. The chain links TRBV7-2 to TRBJ1-2, with D possibly TRBD1 on 6 matching bases. The CDR3 is made up of 14 amino acids. Germline CDR1 reads SGHTA; CDR2 reads FQGNSA. Trimming shortened V by 5 bases and J by 4 bases, and 14 bases separated the two germline ends.